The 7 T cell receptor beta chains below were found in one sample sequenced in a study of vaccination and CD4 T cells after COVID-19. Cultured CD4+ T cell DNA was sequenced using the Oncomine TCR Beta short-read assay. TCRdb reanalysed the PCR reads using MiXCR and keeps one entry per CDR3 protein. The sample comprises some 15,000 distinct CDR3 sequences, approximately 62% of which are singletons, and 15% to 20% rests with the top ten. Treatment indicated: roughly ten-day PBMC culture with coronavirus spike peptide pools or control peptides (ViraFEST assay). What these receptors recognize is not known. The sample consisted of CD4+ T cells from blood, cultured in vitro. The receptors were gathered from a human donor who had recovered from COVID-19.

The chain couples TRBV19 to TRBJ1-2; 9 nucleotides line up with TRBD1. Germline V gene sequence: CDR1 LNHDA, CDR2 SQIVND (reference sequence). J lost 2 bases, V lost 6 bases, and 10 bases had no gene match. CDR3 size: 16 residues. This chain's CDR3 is CASSFRDRVQNYGYTF. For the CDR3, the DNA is TGTGCCAGTAGCTTCCGGGACAGGGTACAGAACTATGGCTACACCTTC.

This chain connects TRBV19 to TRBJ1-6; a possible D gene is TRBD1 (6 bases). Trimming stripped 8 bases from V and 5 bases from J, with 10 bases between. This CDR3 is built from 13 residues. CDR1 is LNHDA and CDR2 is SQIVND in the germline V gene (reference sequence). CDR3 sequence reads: CASGQGNNSPLHF. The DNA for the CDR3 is TGTGCCAGTGGCCAGGGGAATAATTCACCCCTCCACTTT.

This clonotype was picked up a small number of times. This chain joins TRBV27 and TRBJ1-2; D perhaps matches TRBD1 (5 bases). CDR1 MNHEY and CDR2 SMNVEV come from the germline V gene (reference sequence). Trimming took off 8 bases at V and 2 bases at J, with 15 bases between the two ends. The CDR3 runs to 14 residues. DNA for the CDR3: TGTGCCAGCTCAACGGGCAGGGTAAACTATGGCTACACCTTC. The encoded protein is CASSTGRVNYGYTF.

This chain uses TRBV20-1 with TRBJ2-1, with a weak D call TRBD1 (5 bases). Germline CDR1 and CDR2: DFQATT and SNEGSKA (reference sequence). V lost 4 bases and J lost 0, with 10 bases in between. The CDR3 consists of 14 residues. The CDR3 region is CSAIVGRSYNEQFF. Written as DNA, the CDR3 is TGCAGTGCTATCGTGGGGCGCTCCTACAATGAGCAGTTCTTC.

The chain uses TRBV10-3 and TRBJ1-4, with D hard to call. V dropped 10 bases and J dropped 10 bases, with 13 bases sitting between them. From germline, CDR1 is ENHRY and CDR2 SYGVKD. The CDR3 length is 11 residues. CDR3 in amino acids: CASWGVGKLFF. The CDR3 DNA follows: TGTGCCAGTTGGGGAGTAGGAAAACTGTTTTTT.

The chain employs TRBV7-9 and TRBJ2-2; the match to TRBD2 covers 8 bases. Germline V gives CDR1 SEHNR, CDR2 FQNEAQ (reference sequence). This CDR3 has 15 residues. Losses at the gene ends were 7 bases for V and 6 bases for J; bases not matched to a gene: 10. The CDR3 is CASTPRSGRPGELFF. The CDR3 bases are TGTGCCAGCACCCCAAGGAGCGGGAGACCCGGGGAGCTGTTTTTT.

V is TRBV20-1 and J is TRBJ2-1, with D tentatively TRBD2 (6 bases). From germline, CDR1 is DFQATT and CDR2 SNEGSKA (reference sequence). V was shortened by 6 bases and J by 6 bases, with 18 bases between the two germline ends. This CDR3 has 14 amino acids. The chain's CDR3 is CSARRTSPFNEQFF. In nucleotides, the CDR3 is TGCAGTGCCAGGCGAACTAGCCCCTTCAATGAGCAGTTCTTC.